Presented here are 21 T cell receptor beta chains from one specimen sequenced in a study of CD8 T cells in ankylosing spondylitis. TCRdb analysed the 5' RACE reads with MiXCR anew, one entry per CDR3 protein. Here the sample spans 180,000 or so distinct CDR3 sequences, approximately 10% being singletons. Sequenced sample: blood, either unsorted or a sorted T cell fraction (not recorded which). These receptors were taken from a male donor with ankylosing spondylitis or in good health (not recorded which).

This clonotype was picked up a small number of times. The genes are TRBV5-6 and TRBJ2-1, with 9 bases matching TRBD2. The CDR3 length is 14 residues. Germline V gene sequence: CDR1 SGHDT, CDR2 YYEEEE. Trimming removed 0 bases from V and 12 bases from J; junction bases left unmatched: 7. CDR3 in amino acids: CASSLDGTSRAQFF. The CDR3 nucleotides read TGTGCCAGCAGCTTGGACGGGACTAGCCGAGCGCAGTTCTTC. Using reference TRBV5-6 and TRBJ2-1 for the parts outside the CDR3, the full variable domain is DAGVTQSPTHLIKTRGQQVTLRCSPKSGHDTVSWYQQALGQGPQFIFQYYEEEERQRGNFPDRFSGHQFPNYSSELNVNALLLGDSALYLCASSLDGTSRAQFFGPGTRLTVL.

This clonotype was observed many times. The genes are TRBV12-3 or TRBV12-4 and TRBJ1-3, with 8 bases aligning to TRBD1. V shed 3 bases, J shed 4 bases, and the junction held 2 bases outside the gene matches. CDR3 length: 14 amino acids. For the CDR3, the DNA is TGTGCCAGCAGTTTCGGACAGGGCGGAAACACCATATATTTT. Protein sequence: CASSFGQGGNTIYF.

This clonotype was recorded many times. This sequence joins TRBV5-1 and TRBJ2-1, with TRBD1 identical over 7 bases. V was pared by 1 base and J by 0 bases, with 4 bases of the junction left unmatched. CDR1 SGHRS and CDR2 YFSETQ come from the germline V gene. This CDR3 is built from 16 residues. The CDR3 spells CASSLTGASSYNEQFF. DNA of the CDR3: TGCGCCAGCAGCTTGACAGGGGCCTCCTCCTACAATGAGCAGTTCTTC.

This clonotype was detected only a few times. The CDR3 nucleotides read TGTGCCAGCAGCTCAAAGTGGGGGGCCGATGAGCAGTTCTTC. Its protein is CASSSKWGADEQFF. The rearrangement joins TRBV11-2 to TRBJ2-1; D may correspond to TRBD1 or TRBD2 (6 bases each). Germline lookup yields CDR1 SGHAT and CDR2 FQNNGV. Trimming pared 4 bases from V and 8 bases from J, leaving 15 bases between. The CDR3 sequence is 14 residues long.

This sequence joins TRBV27 and TRBJ2-1, with D possibly matching TRBD2 (6 bases). From germline, CDR1 is MNHEY and CDR2 SMNVEV (reference sequence). V was shortened by 2 bases and J by 5 bases, with 10 bases between the two germline ends. This CDR3 comprises 14 residues. The CDR3: CASSLAGINNEQFF. The CDR3 DNA follows: TGTGCCAGCAGTTTAGCGGGAATAAACAATGAGCAGTTCTTC.

This clonotype was counted only a few times. The gene calls are TRBV12-3 or TRBV12-4 and TRBJ2-1, with D perhaps TRBD1 (6 bases). The CDR3 spans 14 residues. The ends were cut back, 8 bases at V and 0 bases at J, with 11 bases in the middle. The CDR3 coding sequence is TGTGCCAGCCTACAGGGCTACTCCTACAATGAGCAGTTCTTC. Its translation: CASLQGYSYNEQFF.

To note about this clonotype: A read error may be the cause here, since a much bigger clone is one base away. The gene calls are TRBV5-1 and TRBJ2-3; D remains ambiguous. The DNA end favors TRBJ1-5, so the J call may be wrong. This CDR3 comprises 14 residues. Germline CDR1 SGHRS, CDR2 YFSETQ. The CDR3, as DNA: TGCGCCAGCAGCCTAGGACTCAGTGGAGATACGCAGCATTTT. Its translation is CASSLGLSGDTQHF.

This clonotype was seen a handful of times. With a much larger clone just one base away, this may be a read error. This chain uses TRBV10-3 with TRBJ2-5; 7 bases align to TRBD2. Germline loops: CDR1 ENHRY, CDR2 SYGVKD. The CDR3 has 17 residues. The DNA for the CDR3 is TGTGCCATCAGTGACGAACTAGCATGGGGAGGGAGAGAGGCCCAGTACTTC. It specifies CAISDELAWGGREAQYF.

As for this clonotype: The DNA is left out, because the CDR3 cannot be placed on it with certainty; the CDR3 is given as TCRdb lists it. The chain employs TRBV7-9 and TRBJ1-1. Per germline, CDR1 SEHNR and CDR2 FQNEAQ (reference sequence). The CDR3 region is 15 residues in length, termini included. This CDR3 reads CASSLFLSLDTEAFF.

This clonotype was found many times. J is TRBJ1-1 and V is TRBV20-1; no clear D. V shed 4 bases and J shed 2 bases, with 5 bases lying between them. Germline V gene lookup returns CDR1 DFQATT and CDR2 SNEGSKA (reference sequence). The CDR3 is 11 residues long. The CDR3 DNA follows: TGCAGTGCTAACTATAACACTGAAGCTTTCTTT. It specifies CSANYNTEAFF.

This clonotype was seen at least ten times. The V gene is TRBV6-2 or TRBV6-3, the J gene TRBJ2-1, with a tentative D call TRBD1 (5 bases). This CDR3 is built from 14 residues. CDR1 and CDR2 from the germline V gene are MNHEY and SVGEGT. V was trimmed by 5 bases and J by 1 base, leaving 9 bases between them. This CDR3 is CASSLTGSYNEQFF. The DNA of the CDR3 is TGTGCCAGCAGTCTTACAGGATCCTACAATGAGCAGTTCTTC.

The chain is built from TRBV7-2 and TRBJ2-5; weak D call: TRBD2 (6 bases). This CDR3 is 15 amino acids long. Germline loops: CDR1 SGHTA, CDR2 FQGNSA. The V end lost 5 bases, the J end lost 3 bases, and 16 bases lay between the germline ends. The DNA for the CDR3 is TGTGCCAGCAGCCCCCTCGGGACTTCAAAAGAGACCCAGTACTTC. Translating gives CASSPLGTSKETQYF. Based on the CDR3 plus reference TRBV7-2 and TRBJ2-5, the full variable domain is GAGVSQSPSNKVTEKGKDVELRCDPISGHTALYWYRQSLGQGLEFLIYFQGNSAPDKSGLPSDRFSAERTGGSVSTLTIQRTQQEDSAVYLCASSPLGTSKETQYFGPGTRLLVL.

A few counts support this clonotype. The CDR3 sequence: CAWSNGVNTEAFF. The CDR3, as DNA: TGTGCCTGGAGTAATGGGGTGAACACTGAAGCTTTCTTT. The chain combines TRBV30 with TRBJ1-1; D is ambiguous. The CDR3 length is 13 residues. Looked up from germline, CDR1 is GTSNPN and CDR2 is SVGIG (reference sequence). Trimming shortened V by 2 bases and J by 0 bases, and 7 bases separated the two germline ends.

This clonotype was picked up many times. The chain has TRBV3-1 and TRBJ2-7; D might be TRBD2 (6 bases). V was trimmed by 1 base and J by 2 bases, leaving 12 bases between them. The CDR3 runs to 15 residues. Germline CDR1 reads LGHDT; CDR2 reads YNNKEL (reference sequence). CDR3 sequence reads: CASSQGIPGAYEQYF. CDR3 nucleotides: TGTGCCAGCAGCCAAGGGATCCCGGGAGCCTACGAGCAGTACTTC.

This clonotype turned up a few times. The chain combines TRBV18 with TRBJ1-2, with D hard to call. The V end lost 0 bases, the J end lost 8 bases, and 16 bases lay between the germline ends. In germline, CDR1 is KGHSH, CDR2 LQKENI. The CDR3 has 15 residues. This chain's CDR3 is CASSPPLGISNGYTF. As DNA, the CDR3 is TGTGCCAGCTCACCACCGTTGGGGATCTCTAACGGCTACACCTTC.

This clonotype was counted ten times or more. The J gene is TRBJ2-1, the V gene TRBV25-1; 8 bases line up with TRBD2. Germline trimming cut 0 bases from V and 3 bases from J; bases unmatched to any gene: 4. Germline V gene lookup returns CDR1 MGHDK and CDR2 SYGVNS. The CDR3 length is 16 residues. The CDR3 reads CASSEYAGGGYNEQFF. The CDR3 DNA is TGTGCCAGCAGTGAATACGCGGGAGGTGGCTACAATGAGCAGTTCTTC.

This clonotype was detected many times. The J gene is TRBJ2-4, the V gene TRBV5-1; 11 bases map to TRBD1. The CDR3 has 16 residues. The germline V gene has CDR1 SGHRS and CDR2 YFSETQ. With V trimmed by 4 bases and J by 0 bases, 3 bases remained unmatched. Here the CDR3 DNA reads TGCGCCAGCAGCCCGGGACAGGGGGTAGCCAAAAACATTCAGTACTTC. It specifies CASSPGQGVAKNIQYF.

The chain carries TRBV6-1 and TRBJ2-1, with D possibly being TRBD2 (5 bases). Between the trimmed V and J ends, which lost 2 bases and 0 bases, there was a span of 11 bases. Germline V CDR1 and CDR2: MNHNS, SASEGT. This CDR3 contains 16 residues. Here the CDR3 DNA reads TGTGCCAGCAGTGAATCTAGCCTTAGCTCCTACAATGAGCAGTTCTTC. Its protein product is CASSESSLSSYNEQFF.

The table lists this clonotype with many counts. In DNA, the CDR3 is TGTGCCAGCAGTTCCCCCCCCGGCGGGCGGAAACACACCGGGGAGCTGTTTTTT. It is translated as CASSSPPGGRKHTGELFF. The chain has TRBV27 and TRBJ2-2; D perhaps matches TRBD2 (5 bases). Looked up from germline, CDR1 is MNHEY and CDR2 is SMNVEV (reference sequence). This CDR3 is built from 18 residues. V lost 4 bases, J lost 3 bases, and 21 bases lay in between.

Only a few counts were recorded for this clonotype. The chain has TRBV7-6 and TRBJ2-5, with D hard to call. The length of the CDR3 is 15 residues. V lost 1 base and J 1 base, leaving 10 bases between the germline ends. Per the germline V gene, CDR1 is SGHVS and CDR2 is FNYEAQ. CDR3 amino acids: CASSLGQEIQETQYF. The CDR3 nucleotides are TGTGCCAGCAGCTTAGGGCAGGAGATCCAAGAGACCCAGTACTTC. Drawing the rest from reference TRBV7-6 and TRBJ2-5, the complete variable domain is GAGVSQSPRYKVTKRGQDVALRCDPISGHVSLYWYRQALGQGPEFLTYFNYEAQQDKSGLPNDRFSAERPEGSISTLTIQRTEQRDSAMYRCASSLGQEIQETQYFGPGTRLLVL.

This clonotype was recorded at least ten times. The gene calls are TRBV20-1 and TRBJ2-5; 11 bases are a match to TRBD2. Germline CDR1 DFQATT, CDR2 SNEGSKA (reference sequence). The CDR3 contains 14 residues. V trimming: 2 bases; J trimming: 2 bases; junction bases outside the gene matches: 1. The DNA of the CDR3 is TGCAGTGCTAGACGACTAGCGGGGCAAGAGACCCAGTACTTC. It is translated as CSARRLAGQETQYF.